This TCR beta chain was recorded in a study of T cells in Graves' hyperthyroidism and ophthalmopathy. Study findings and constraints: Stable hyperthyroidism was separated from ophthalmopathy by a model based on 13 V-J features. The majority of expanded thyroid clonotypes above 0.001 also appeared in blood.

CDR3 length: 15 amino acids. The ends lost 5 bases at V and 8 bases at J; junction bases unmatched: 12. Per germline, CDR1 SGHAT and CDR2 FQNNGV. Patients aged 18 to 65 with hyperthyroidism were newly diagnosed, with duration under 2 months. Together with thyroid ultrasound, orbital computed tomography, serum thyroxine and TRAb, clinical symptoms were used for diagnoses. The sample holds many counts of this clonotype. The antigen remains undetermined. Amplification yielded TCR beta CDR3 regions, with RNA transcripts as the source. The study used the HTBI primer set for a first-round RT-PCR of the TCR CDR3. TCRdb re-analysed the multiplex PCR reads in MiXCR, keeping a single row per CDR3 protein. The table lists around 200,000 distinct CDR3 sequences, 15% to 20% of them singletons, with approximately 28% in the top ten.

The sequenced material came from blood. This sequence originates from a woman aged 45-60 years with Graves' hyperthyroidism. This chain uses TRBV11-2 with TRBJ1-1; 9 nucleotides match TRBD1. The chain's CDR3 is CASSPVTGGVKEAFF. DNA for the CDR3: TGTGCCAGCAGCCCAGTGACAGGGGGTGTTAAAGAAGCTTTCTTT. Supplemented by reference TRBV11-2 and TRBJ1-1, the full variable domain reads EAGVAQSPRYKIIEKRQSVAFWCNPISGHATLYWYQQILGQGPKLLIQFQNNGVVDDSQLPKDRFSAERLKGVDSTLKIQPAKLEDSAVYLCASSPVTGGVKEAFFGQGTRLTVV.